These 20 T cell receptor beta chains share one sample of origin, sequenced in a study of T-cell reconstitution after alpha-beta-depleted transplantation in children. It was with unique molecular identifiers that the TCRbeta library was prepared. TCRdb ran MiXCR on the PCR reads and lists one entry per CDR3 protein. In the table there are over 400,000 distinct CDR3 sequences, about 40% of which are singletons. The specimen was PBMCs, collected before TCRalphabeta/CD19-depleted stem cell transplant. The origin of the receptors is a girl aged 2 to 9 with aplastic anemia, due to receive a stem cell transplant.

The CDR3 coding sequence is TGCAGTGCCCGGACAGGAGAAGTAGCGGAAGGCTACACCTTC. This gives the protein CSARTGEVAEGYTF. V gene TRBV20-1 combines with J gene TRBJ1-2; 7 bases line up with TRBD1. Germline assignment: CDR1 DFQATT and CDR2 SNEGSKA (reference sequence). The junction had 15 bases not matched to a gene; V was cut back by 6 bases and J by 8 bases. The CDR3 covers 14 residues.

The rearrangement uses TRBV7-7 and TRBJ2-1; D is perhaps TRBD1 (6 bases). V shed 1 base and J shed 0 bases, with 13 bases lying between them. The CDR3 consists of 17 residues. CDR1 SSHAT and CDR2 FNYEAQ come from the germline V gene (reference sequence). CDR3 sequence reads: CASSLGPGHRSYNEQFF. The CDR3 DNA reads as TGTGCCAGCAGCTTAGGCCCGGGACACCGCTCCTACAATGAGCAGTTCTTC.

The chain couples TRBV7-3 to TRBJ2-1, with 12 positions matching TRBD2. Germline CDR1 and CDR2: SGHTA and FQGTGA. This CDR3 is 14 amino acids long. Trimming took 8 bases from V and 6 from J; bases not matched to a gene: 5. CDR3 sequence (DNA): TGTGCCAGCCGACTAGCGGGAGATTTCAATGAGCAGTTCTTC. This encodes CASRLAGDFNEQFF.

This clonotype was picked up many times. The chain couples TRBV5-1 to TRBJ2-2; 9 positions agree with TRBD1. V was pared by 6 bases and J by 3 bases, with 6 bases of the junction left unmatched. This CDR3 is built from 15 residues. Germline V gene data show CDR1 as SGHRS and CDR2 as YFSETQ. CDR3 sequence: CASNRGRGDTGELFF. For the CDR3, the DNA is TGCGCCAGCAACAGGGGGCGCGGGGACACCGGGGAGCTGTTTTTT.

In its sample, this clonotype was seen a few times. The gene calls are TRBV10-2 and TRBJ2-7, with no clear D. CDR1 WSHSY and CDR2 SAAADI come from the germline V gene. Trimming left V 3 bases short and J 1 base short, with 13 bases between. The CDR3 length is 15 residues. The CDR3 coding sequence is TGCGCCAGCAGTGAATCAGCCTTTAAATCCTACGAGCAGTACTTC. Protein sequence: CASSESAFKSYEQYF.

This clonotype was counted between two and nine times. This rearrangement joins TRBV7-9 to TRBJ1-5; TRBD1 is a possible D gene (5 bases). Germline V gene sequence: CDR1 SEHNR, CDR2 FQNEAQ (reference sequence). The CDR3 covers 16 residues. V lost 5 bases and J lost 4, with 18 bases in between. The CDR3 reads CASSPPSMTANQPQHF. CDR3 coding DNA: TGTGCCAGCAGCCCGCCGAGTATGACAGCTAATCAGCCCCAGCATTTT.

The chain joins TRBV19 to TRBJ2-4; D is perhaps TRBD2 (5 bases). The germline gives CDR1 LNHDA, CDR2 SQIVND (reference sequence). CDR3 length: 19 residues. V lost 7 bases and J 0 bases, leaving 25 bases between the germline ends. The CDR3 DNA reads TGTGCCAGTATTGACTACCCAAGCCAGCGTAAGATAGCCAAAAACATTCAGTACTTC. The encoded protein is CASIDYPSQRKIAKNIQYF.

This clonotype was observed many times. The chain carries TRBV29-1 and TRBJ2-1; D is tentatively TRBD1 or TRBD2 (6 bases each). CDR3 length: 17 residues. V was cut by 4 bases and J by 0 bases, with 19 bases left in between. Per the germline V gene, CDR1 is SQVTM and CDR2 is ANQGSEA. CDR3 nucleotides: TGCAGCGTTGGGGGGACGGGGGACACAAACTCCTACAATGAGCAGTTCTTC. Translated, it gives CSVGGTGDTNSYNEQFF.

The table lists this clonotype with many counts. This CDR3 is CSVGQSITGELFF. The CDR3, as DNA: TGCAGCGTGGGACAGTCTATAACGGGGGAGCTGTTTTTT. The J gene is TRBJ2-2, the V gene TRBV29-1; 7 bases are shared with TRBD1. CDR1 and CDR2 (germline): SQVTM, ANQGSEA. CDR3 length: 13 amino acids. V lost 6 bases and J lost 8; bases outside the gene matches: 9.

This clonotype has a count of ten or more. The genes are TRBV6-1 and TRBJ2-3, with TRBD1 matching over 8 bases. With V trimmed by 5 bases and J by 3 bases, 7 bases remained unmatched. CDR3 size: 15 residues. CDR1 and CDR2 from the germline V gene are MNHNS and SASEGT. The CDR3: CASSRTGWGTDTQYF. The CDR3 coding sequence is TGTGCCAGCAGTCGGACAGGGTGGGGTACAGATACGCAGTATTTT.

V is TRBV4-1 and J is TRBJ2-7, with 10 nucleotides matching TRBD1. Trimming took 3 bases from V and 5 from J; bases not matched to a gene: 4. Germline lookup yields CDR1 MGHRA and CDR2 YSYEKL. The CDR3 spans 14 residues. Here the CDR3 reads CASSQTGGGHEQYF. As DNA, the CDR3 is TGCGCCAGCAGCCAGACAGGGGGCGGCCACGAGCAGTACTTC.

This clonotype appeared a few times. The rearrangement links TRBV28 to TRBJ2-1; 9 bases are a match to TRBD2. The CDR3 is 13 amino acids. The ends lost 7 bases at V and 8 bases at J; junction bases unmatched: 6. The germline CDR1 and CDR2 sequences are MDHEN and SYDVKM. The CDR3 protein is CASTPLAGDEQFF. The CDR3 DNA reads TGTGCCAGCACCCCACTAGCGGGCGATGAGCAGTTCTTC.

V is TRBV6-1 and J is TRBJ2-2; the match to TRBD1 covers 9 bases. Per the germline V gene, CDR1 is MNHNS and CDR2 is SASEGT. The CDR3 extends over 17 amino acids. V dropped 6 bases and J dropped 6; count of bases not matched to a gene: 14. CDR3 sequence: CASRGRSGTGWPGELFF. In DNA form, the CDR3 reads TGTGCCAGCAGGGGAAGGTCGGGGACAGGGTGGCCCGGGGAGCTGTTTTTT.

The V and J genes are TRBV4-1 and TRBJ2-5, with 8 nucleotides matching TRBD1. CDR3 length: 14 residues. Trimming at V came to 4 bases and at J to 5 bases, leaving 6 bases not matched to a gene. CDR1 and CDR2 from the germline V gene are MGHRA and YSYEKL. The CDR3 reads CASSPQGVKETQYF. The CDR3 nucleotides read TGCGCCAGCAGCCCACAGGGGGTGAAGGAGACCCAGTACTTC.

Within the sample, this clonotype is medium-sized. The chain uses TRBV7-9 and TRBJ1-6, with a possible D match to TRBD1 (6 bases). The germline V and J ends were trimmed by 5 bases and 8 bases, with 10 bases remaining between them. Germline CDR1 is SEHNR and CDR2 is FQNEAQ (reference sequence). CDR3 length: 13 amino acids. CDR3 nucleotides: TGTGCCAGCAGCCTAGAGGGGGATTCACCCCTCCACTTT. Its protein is CASSLEGDSPLHF.

This clonotype was recorded a few times. V and J are TRBV10-1 and TRBJ1-1; D is possibly TRBD1 (5 bases). Trimming stripped 2 bases from V and 3 bases from J, with 7 bases between. This CDR3 has 13 amino acids. Germline V lookup: CDR1 WNHNN, CDR2 SYGVQD (reference sequence). This CDR3 reads CASSEGHYTEAFF. DNA of the CDR3: TGCGCCAGCAGTGAGGGACACTACACTGAAGCTTTCTTT.

V gene TRBV7-9 combines with J gene TRBJ2-5; 7 nucleotides match TRBD1. The length of the CDR3 is 14 residues. Germline V gives CDR1 SEHNR, CDR2 FQNEAQ (reference sequence). V trimming: 5 bases; J trimming: 2 bases; junction bases outside the gene matches: 5. The CDR3 DNA is TGTGCCAGCAGCAGGGACAGCACACAAGAGACCCAGTACTTC. Translated, it gives CASSRDSTQETQYF.

The chain couples TRBV5-1 to TRBJ2-7; 8 bases are a match to TRBD1. CDR1 and CDR2 from the germline V gene are SGHRS and YFSETQ. V trimming: 4 bases; J trimming: 6 bases; junction bases outside the gene matches: 9. This CDR3 has 14 residues. DNA for the CDR3: TGCGCCAGCAGCAAAGGACAGGGAAGGATCGAGCAGTACTTC. Translating it yields CASSKGQGRIEQYF.

The genes are TRBV20-1 and TRBJ2-7, with 10 bases aligning to TRBD2. Germline CDR1 and CDR2: DFQATT and SNEGSKA (reference sequence). The ends lost 5 bases at V and 6 bases at J; junction bases unmatched: 7. This CDR3 spans 13 amino acids. The CDR3 DNA follows: TGCAGTGCTGATGTGGCTAGCGGGGGCGAGCAGTACTTC. Translated, it gives CSADVASGGEQYF.

V and J are TRBV5-6 and TRBJ1-1, with unresolved D. V lost 3 bases, J lost 8 bases, and 17 bases lay in between. Germline V gene lookup returns CDR1 SGHDT and CDR2 YYEEEE. The CDR3 extends over 14 amino acids. The CDR3 bases are TGTGCCAGCAGCTCCGGGCTCCTTTTCGGGGAAGCTTTCTTT. Translated: CASSSGLLFGEAFF.